The 6 T cell receptor beta chains reported below all come from one sample, sequenced in a study of blood T cell repertoires in COVID-19. Data came from immunoSEQ multiplex PCR; TCRdb stores just in-frame clones and leaves some out. This table has roughly 190,000 clones, around 86% appearing once. The sample consisted of PBMCs or T cells enriched from blood (not recorded which). The receptors were gathered from a woman between 35 and 50 years old in a cohort exposed to, infected with or recovered from COVID-19 (not recorded which).

This rearrangement joins TRBV10-2 to TRBJ2-7; TRBD2 is a possible D gene (6 bases). V lost 4 bases and J lost 3, with 10 bases in between. CDR3 size: 13 residues. The V gene's germline CDR1 is WSHSY and CDR2 SAAADI. CDR3 nucleotides: TGCGCCAGCAGTGGAATTAGCGGCTACGAGCAGTACTTC. It specifies CASSGISGYEQYF.

The genes are TRBV7-8 and TRBJ1-1, with D perhaps TRBD1 (5 bases). Germline assignment: CDR1 SGHVS and CDR2 FQNEAQ. Trimming cost V 1 base and J 11 bases, with 14 bases left between them. The CDR3 extends over 13 amino acids. The CDR3 nucleotides are TGTGCCAGCAGCTTAGGGACACAGGTCTCTGCTTTCTTT. This sequence encodes CASSLGTQVSAFF.

The CDR3 DNA follows: TGTGCCAGCAGCGTACCTAGACTAGCGGAGAACACCGGGGAGCTGTTTTTT. Translating gives CASSVPRLAENTGELFF. The V gene is TRBV9, the J gene TRBJ2-2; TRBD2 matches at 9 bases. J lost 1 base, V lost 1 base, and 5 bases had no gene match. This CDR3 has 17 residues. From germline, CDR1 is SGDLS and CDR2 YYNGEE.

This chain connects TRBV6-2 or TRBV6-3 to TRBJ2-7, with a possible D match to TRBD1 (5 bases). With 2 bases removed from V and 1 base from J, the gap between germline ends came to 18 bases. Germline CDR1 and CDR2: MNHEY and SVGEGT. CDR3 length: 17 residues. DNA of the CDR3: TGTGCCAGCAGTTACCCTCTGGGGCAGCTCGCTTCCTACGAGCAGTACTTC. Translation: CASSYPLGQLASYEQYF.

The V and J genes are TRBV27 and TRBJ1-2; a weak D match, TRBD1 (6 bases). The V end was cut by 2 bases, the J end by 7 bases, with 14 bases between. The CDR3 is 14 amino acids. CDR1 MNHEY and CDR2 SMNVEV come from the germline V gene (reference sequence). For the CDR3, the DNA is TGTGCCAGCAGTTTAGGGAGGGGGAAGGTTGGCTACACCTTC. Its translation: CASSLGRGKVGYTF.

CDR3 in amino acids: CASSPGDSHQPQHF. In nucleotides, the CDR3 is TGTGCCAGCAGCCCCGGGGACAGCCATCAGCCCCAGCATTTT. V usage is TRBV5-5 and J usage is TRBJ1-5, with TRBD1 identical over 7 bases. Germline V gene data show CDR1 as SGHKS and CDR2 as YYEKEE (reference sequence). The CDR3 runs to 14 residues. V was pared by 4 bases and J by 5 bases, with 6 bases of the junction left unmatched.